Shown below are 18 T cell receptor beta chains from a single sample sequenced in a study of CD8+ T cells in alopecia areata. In each case, RNA was isolated and then reverse transcribed into cDNA as the sequencing template. Sequencing was performed with immunoSEQ multiplex PCR; in TCRdb, only in-frame clones are kept and a portion is missing. In the table there are some 220,000 clones, less than 75% of which are singletons. Treatment here: oral pan-JAK inhibitor, 5-10 mg twice daily. Sequences were derived from CD4+ T cells sorted from blood, sampled at week 4, from a patient treated with tofacitinib. The receptors originated from a human donor with alopecia areata.

The chain combines TRBV7-3 with TRBJ2-5, with 10 nucleotides matching TRBD2. Unmatched junction bases numbered 8, after V lost 6 bases and J lost 4 bases. The CDR3 has 15 amino acids. Per germline, CDR1 SGHTA and CDR2 FQGTGA. CDR3: CASSPERGGRETQYF. CDR3 sequence (DNA): TGTGCCAGCAGTCCCGAGCGGGGGGGTCGAGAGACCCAGTACTTC.

CDR3 loop: CASSLTRDWGEQYF. Written as DNA, the CDR3 is TGCGCCAGCAGCCTGACGAGGGACTGGGGCGAGCAGTACTTC. This chain uses TRBV4-3 with TRBJ2-7, with TRBD2 as a possible D gene (6 bases). This CDR3 is built from 14 residues. Germline lookup yields CDR1 LGHNA and CDR2 YSLEER. V was pared by 4 bases and J by 6 bases, with 16 bases between.

The chain uses TRBV5-4 and TRBJ2-6; weak D call: TRBD1 (6 bases). This CDR3 contains 16 residues. Germline lookup yields CDR1 SGHNT and CDR2 YYREEE (reference sequence). Trimming took 0 bases from V and 2 from J, leaving 9 bases between them. The CDR3 DNA reads TGTGCCAGCAGCTTGGAACAGGGAACTGGGGCCAACGTCCTGACTTTC. This sequence encodes CASSLEQGTGANVLTF.

This clone was recorded at least ten times. The chain uses TRBV30 and TRBJ1-6, with no clear D. The V end was cut by 3 bases, the J end by 5 bases, with 8 bases between. This CDR3 has 13 residues. The germline V gene has CDR1 GTSNPN and CDR2 SVGIG (reference sequence). The CDR3 region has the DNA TGTGCCTGGAGGCCAGGCGATAATTCACCCCTCCACTTT. The encoded protein is CAWRPGDNSPLHF.

The chain links TRBV5-1 to TRBJ2-1, with D unclear. Trimming pared 0 bases from V and 5 bases from J, leaving 15 bases between. Looked up from germline, CDR1 is SGHRS and CDR2 is YFSETQ. This CDR3 spans 16 amino acids. The CDR3 is CASSLDRQTINNEQFF. The CDR3 DNA follows: TGCGCCAGCAGCTTGGATCGGCAGACGATTAACAATGAGCAGTTCTTC.

The chain combines TRBV29-1 with TRBJ1-4; a weak D match, TRBD1 (6 bases). The CDR3 length is 14 residues. The germline gives CDR1 SQVTM, CDR2 ANQGSEA. Trimming took off 5 bases at V and 4 bases at J, with 14 bases between the two ends. Written as DNA, the CDR3 is TGCAGCGTTACCCCCGGACAGCATAATGAAAAACTGTTTTTT. This translates into CSVTPGQHNEKLFF.

The chain employs TRBV29-1 and TRBJ1-3, with a weak D call TRBD1 (6 bases). There are 12 residues in the CDR3. V was clipped by 4 bases and J by 2 bases, with 6 bases between them. Germline assignment: CDR1 SQVTM and CDR2 ANQGSEA. The CDR3, as DNA: TGCAGCGTTGGGACAGCTGGAAACACCATATATTTT. The encoded protein is CSVGTAGNTIYF.

J is TRBJ2-2 and V is TRBV2; maybe TRBD1 (6 bases). CDR1 SNHLY and CDR2 FYNNEI come from the germline V gene. V lost 6 bases and J 3 bases, leaving 8 bases between the germline ends. The CDR3 is made up of 13 amino acids. The CDR3 sequence is CASRQGYTGELFF. Here the CDR3 DNA reads TGTGCCAGCAGACAGGGTTACACCGGGGAGCTGTTTTTT.

The J gene is TRBJ2-1, the V gene TRBV29-1, with TRBD2 identical over 7 bases. V shed 4 bases and J 10 bases; nucleotides not matched to a gene: 16. Germline V gene lookup returns CDR1 SQVTM and CDR2 ANQGSEA. The CDR3 covers 15 residues. CDR3 region: CSVGASGRAIREQFF. Written as DNA, the CDR3 is TGCAGCGTTGGGGCGTCGGGGAGGGCTATCCGGGAGCAGTTCTTC.

This chain joins TRBV5-6 and TRBJ2-4; D could derive from TRBD1 or TRBD2 (6 bases each). Trimming left V 4 bases short and J 0 bases short, with 14 bases between. The CDR3 is made up of 16 amino acids. Germline V gene sequence: CDR1 SGHDT, CDR2 YYEEEE. The CDR3 bases are TGTGCCAGCAGCCTAGGGGGAGGCTCAGCCAAAAACATTCAGTACTTC. It encodes CASSLGGGSAKNIQYF.

The rearrangement joins TRBV30 to TRBJ1-2, with D possibly being TRBD1 (5 bases). The CDR3 is 15 residues long. Trimming stripped 4 bases from V and 7 bases from J, with 22 bases between. Per germline, CDR1 GTSNPN and CDR2 SVGIG (reference sequence). CDR3 sequence (DNA): TGTGCCTGGAAACGGGCAGGGACGTCTCCTGGTGGCTACACCTTC. It specifies CAWKRAGTSPGGYTF.

The chain links TRBV1 to TRBJ2-1; TRBD2 is the table's D call and was not checked against the DNA. TRBV1 constitutes a pseudogene. The CDR3 is 13 amino acids. CDR3 nucleotide sequence: TGCACCAGCGGTCCAGAGCGGTACAATGAGCAGTTCTTC. Its protein is CTSGPERYNEQFF.

The rearrangement joins TRBV2 to TRBJ1-5, with 11 positions matching TRBD1. Losses at the gene ends were 8 bases for V and 6 bases for J; bases not matched to a gene: 6. Germline CDR1 and CDR2: SNHLY and FYNNEI. The CDR3 is 14 amino acids. In DNA form, the CDR3 reads TGTGCCAGCTTAGGGACAGGGGGGAGTCAGCCCCAGCATTTT. Protein: CASLGTGGSQPQHF.

Note on this clone: Given a much more abundant clone one base away, this may be a read error. The sample holds other DNA sequences that translate to the same CDR3. In DNA form, the CDR3 reads TGTGCCAGCAGTTTGTCTGGGGCCAACGTCCTGACTTTC. Encoded protein: CASSLSGANVLTF. V is TRBV27 and J is TRBJ2-6; no firm D call. V gave up 3 bases and J gave up 1 base, with 1 base separating them. Per germline, CDR1 MNHEY and CDR2 SMNVEV (reference sequence). This CDR3 has 13 residues.

The rearrangement joins TRBV7-2 to TRBJ1-6; D gene uncertain. The CDR3 runs 14 residues. The V end was cut by 2 bases, the J end by 6 bases, with 8 bases between. Germline V gene sequence: CDR1 SGHTA, CDR2 FQGNSA. CDR3 DNA: TGTGCCAGCAGCTTAAAGGTTTCTAATTCACCCCTCCACTTT. This encodes CASSLKVSNSPLHF.

This clone was seen only a few times. In DNA form, the CDR3 reads TGTGCCAGCAGCCTACTAGGGGGGGCTGTCGGGGAGCTGTTTTTT. Protein sequence: CASSLLGGAVGELFF. The chain carries TRBV7-6 and TRBJ2-2; D is possibly TRBD2 (7 bases). The CDR3 totals 15 residues. The V gene's germline CDR1 is SGHVS and CDR2 FNYEAQ. The V and J ends lost 5 bases and 7 bases respectively, with 17 bases between them.

The V call is TRBV5-1, the J call TRBJ2-5; D not certain. V was pared by 0 bases and J by 5 bases, with 14 bases between. This CDR3 is 15 amino acids long. Germline V lookup: CDR1 SGHRS, CDR2 YFSETQ. The DNA of the CDR3 is TGCGCCAGCAGCTTGGAGTCCCTACCTGGGGAGACCCAGTACTTC. It encodes CASSLESLPGETQYF.

The chain couples TRBV7-9 to TRBJ1-1, with a tentative D call TRBD1 (6 bases). Germline assignment: CDR1 SEHNR and CDR2 FQNEAQ (reference sequence). Trimming pared 5 bases from V and 7 bases from J, leaving 14 bases between. CDR3 length: 13 residues. The CDR3 sequence is CASSRDMGYEAFF. The CDR3 DNA reads TGTGCCAGCAGCCGGGACATGGGATATGAAGCTTTCTTT.